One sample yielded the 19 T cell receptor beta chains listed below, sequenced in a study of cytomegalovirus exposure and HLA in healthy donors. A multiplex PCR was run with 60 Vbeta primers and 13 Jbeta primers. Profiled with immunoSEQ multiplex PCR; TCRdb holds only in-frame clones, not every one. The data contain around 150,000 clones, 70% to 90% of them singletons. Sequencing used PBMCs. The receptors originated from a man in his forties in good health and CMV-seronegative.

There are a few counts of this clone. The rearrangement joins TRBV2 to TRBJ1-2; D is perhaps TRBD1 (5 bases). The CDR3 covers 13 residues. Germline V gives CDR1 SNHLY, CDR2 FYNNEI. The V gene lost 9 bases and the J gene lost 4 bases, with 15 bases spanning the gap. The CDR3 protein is CARGMTVLYGYTF. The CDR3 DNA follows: TGTGCCAGAGGGATGACAGTACTCTATGGCTACACCTTC.

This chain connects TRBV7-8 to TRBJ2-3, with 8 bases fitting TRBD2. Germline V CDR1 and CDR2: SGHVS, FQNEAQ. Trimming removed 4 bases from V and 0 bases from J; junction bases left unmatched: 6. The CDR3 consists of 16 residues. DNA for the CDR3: TGTGCCAGCAGCTCCCTGACTAGCGAGAGCACAGATACGCAGTATTTT. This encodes CASSSLTSESTDTQYF.

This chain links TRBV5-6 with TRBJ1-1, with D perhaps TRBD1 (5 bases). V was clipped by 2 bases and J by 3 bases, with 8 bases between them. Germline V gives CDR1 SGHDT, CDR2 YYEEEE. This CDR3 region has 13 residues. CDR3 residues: CASSLAGYTEAFF. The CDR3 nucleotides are TGTGCCAGCAGCTTAGCAGGGTACACTGAAGCTTTCTTT.

CDR3: CSVGPAGAFGEQYF. In DNA form, the CDR3 reads TGCAGCGTTGGTCCGGCGGGGGCCTTCGGTGAGCAGTACTTC. The V gene is TRBV29-1, the J gene TRBJ2-7; TRBD2 is a possible D gene (7 bases). Trimming removed 4 bases at V and 7 bases at J, with 20 bases between. The CDR3 spans 14 residues. Germline-derived CDR1 and CDR2 are SQVTM and ANQGSEA.

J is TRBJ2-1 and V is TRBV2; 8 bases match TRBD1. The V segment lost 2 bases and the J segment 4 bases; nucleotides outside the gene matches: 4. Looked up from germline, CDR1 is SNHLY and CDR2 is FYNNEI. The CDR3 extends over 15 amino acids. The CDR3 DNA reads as TGTGCCAGCAGTGAAAGGACAGGGAGATACAATGAGCAGTTCTTC. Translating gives CASSERTGRYNEQFF.

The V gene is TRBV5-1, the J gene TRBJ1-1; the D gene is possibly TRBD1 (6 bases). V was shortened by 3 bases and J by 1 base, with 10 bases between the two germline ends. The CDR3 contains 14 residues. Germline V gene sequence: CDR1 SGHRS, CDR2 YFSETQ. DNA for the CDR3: TGCGCCAGCAGCTACCCGGGACAGAACACTGAAGCTTTCTTT. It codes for CASSYPGQNTEAFF.

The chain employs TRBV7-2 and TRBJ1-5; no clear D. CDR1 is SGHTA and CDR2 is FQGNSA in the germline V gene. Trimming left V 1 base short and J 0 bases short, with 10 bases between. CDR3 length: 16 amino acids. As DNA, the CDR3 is TGTGCCAGCAGCTTAGATCGGGGATATAGCAATCAGCCCCAGCATTTT. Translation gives CASSLDRGYSNQPQHF. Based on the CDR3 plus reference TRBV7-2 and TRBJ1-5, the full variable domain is GAGVSQSPSNKVTEKGKDVELRCDPISGHTALYWYRQSLGQGLEFLIYFQGNSAPDKSGLPSDRFSAERTGGSVSTLTIQRTQQEDSAVYLCASSLDRGYSNQPQHFGDGTRLSIL.

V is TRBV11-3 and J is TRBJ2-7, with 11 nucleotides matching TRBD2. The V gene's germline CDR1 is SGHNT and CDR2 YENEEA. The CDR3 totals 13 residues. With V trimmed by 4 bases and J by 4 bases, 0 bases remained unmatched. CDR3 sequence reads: CASSWTSGYEQYF. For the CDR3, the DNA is TGTGCCAGCAGCTGGACTAGCGGGTACGAGCAGTACTTC.

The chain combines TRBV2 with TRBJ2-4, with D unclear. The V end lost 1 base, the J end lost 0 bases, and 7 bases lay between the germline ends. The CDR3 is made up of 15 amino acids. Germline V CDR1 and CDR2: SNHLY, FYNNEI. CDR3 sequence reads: CASSEGALAKNIQYF. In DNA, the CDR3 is TGTGCCAGCAGTGAAGGGGCCCTAGCCAAAAACATTCAGTACTTC.

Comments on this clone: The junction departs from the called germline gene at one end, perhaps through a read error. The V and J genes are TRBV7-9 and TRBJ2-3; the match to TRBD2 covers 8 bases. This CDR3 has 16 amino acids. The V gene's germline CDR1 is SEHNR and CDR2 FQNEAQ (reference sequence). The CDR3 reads CSSSLSASGSRDTQYF. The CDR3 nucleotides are TGTTCCAGCAGCTTAAGTGCTAGCGGGTCCCGCGATACGCAGTATTTT.

CDR3 nucleotide sequence: TGTGCCAGCAGTTCTCCGCTAGCGTCTAGCACAGATACGCAGTATTTT. This sequence encodes CASSSPLASSTDTQYF. The V and J genes are TRBV7-6 and TRBJ2-3, with TRBD2 as a possible D gene (6 bases). Germline CDR1 and CDR2: SGHVS and FNYEAQ. Trimming left V 6 bases short and J 0 bases short, with 16 bases between. The CDR3 loop spans 16 amino acids.

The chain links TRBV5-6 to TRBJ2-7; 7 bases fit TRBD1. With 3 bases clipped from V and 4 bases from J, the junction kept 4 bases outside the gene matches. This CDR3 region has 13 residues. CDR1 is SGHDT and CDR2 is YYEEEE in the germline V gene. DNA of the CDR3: TGTGCCAGCAGCTGGACAGGCGAATACGAGCAGTACTTC. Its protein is CASSWTGEYEQYF.

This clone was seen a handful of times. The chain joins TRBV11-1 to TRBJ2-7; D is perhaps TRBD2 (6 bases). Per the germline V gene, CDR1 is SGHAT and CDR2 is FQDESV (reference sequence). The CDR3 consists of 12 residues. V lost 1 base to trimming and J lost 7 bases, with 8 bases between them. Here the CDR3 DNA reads TGTGCCAGCAGCTTAGTCCGGGGGGAGCAGTACTTC. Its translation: CASSLVRGEQYF. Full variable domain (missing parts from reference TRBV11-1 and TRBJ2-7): EAEVAQSPRYKITEKSQAVAFWCDPISGHATLYWYRQILGQGPELLVQFQDESVVDDSQLPKDRFSAERLKGVDSTLKIQPAELGDSAMYLCASSLVRGEQYFGPGTRLTVT.

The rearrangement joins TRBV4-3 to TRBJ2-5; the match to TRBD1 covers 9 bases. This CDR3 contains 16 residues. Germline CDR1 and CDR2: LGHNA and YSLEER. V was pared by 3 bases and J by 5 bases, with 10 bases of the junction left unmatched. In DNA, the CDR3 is TGCGCCAGCAGCCAGGCCGGACTGACAGGGGGGGAGACCCAGTACTTC. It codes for CASSQAGLTGGETQYF.

This chain's CDR3 is CASSLDGQVGQPQHF. As DNA, the CDR3 is TGTGCCAGCAGCTTGGATGGACAGGTGGGTCAGCCCCAGCATTTT. This sequence joins TRBV7-9 and TRBJ1-5; 7 positions match TRBD1. The CDR3 runs 15 residues. V lost 3 bases, J lost 6 bases, and 8 bases stayed unmatched. In germline, CDR1 is SEHNR, CDR2 FQNEAQ (reference sequence).

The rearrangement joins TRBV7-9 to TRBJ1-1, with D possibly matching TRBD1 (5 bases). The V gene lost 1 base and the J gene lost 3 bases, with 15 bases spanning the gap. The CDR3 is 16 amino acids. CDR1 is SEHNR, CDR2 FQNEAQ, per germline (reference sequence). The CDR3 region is CASSLGGGGSYTEAFF. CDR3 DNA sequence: TGTGCCAGCAGCTTAGGTGGGGGGGGAAGTTACACTGAAGCTTTCTTT. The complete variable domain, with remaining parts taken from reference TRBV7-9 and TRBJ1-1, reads DTGVSQNPRHKITKRGQNVTFRCDPISEHNRLYWYRQTLGQGPEFLTYFQNEAQLEKSRLLSDRFSAERPKGSFSTLEIQRTEQGDSAMYLCASSLGGGGSYTEAFFGQGTRLTVV.

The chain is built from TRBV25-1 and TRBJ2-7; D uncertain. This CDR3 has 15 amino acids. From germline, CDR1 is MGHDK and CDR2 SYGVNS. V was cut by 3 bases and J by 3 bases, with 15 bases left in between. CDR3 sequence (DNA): TGTGCCAGCAGTGATGCAAACGCGGTCAACTACGAGCAGTACTTC. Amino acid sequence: CASSDANAVNYEQYF.

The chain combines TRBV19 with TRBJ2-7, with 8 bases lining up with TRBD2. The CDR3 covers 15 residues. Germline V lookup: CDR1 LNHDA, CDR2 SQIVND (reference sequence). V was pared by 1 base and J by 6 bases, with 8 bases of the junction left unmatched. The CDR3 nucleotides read TGTGCCAGTAGTATAGGGGCGGGGGGCTCTTTCGAGCAGTACTTC. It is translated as CASSIGAGGSFEQYF.

The CDR3 is CASSLSAGRETQYF. The CDR3 DNA reads as TGTGCCAGCAGCTTATCTGCGGGCCGAGAGACCCAGTACTTC. The V call is TRBV7-3, the J call TRBJ2-5; D perhaps matches TRBD2 (5 bases). CDR3 size: 14 residues. Trimming shortened V by 2 bases and J by 4 bases, and 11 bases separated the two germline ends. Germline values: CDR1 SGHTA, CDR2 FQGTGA.